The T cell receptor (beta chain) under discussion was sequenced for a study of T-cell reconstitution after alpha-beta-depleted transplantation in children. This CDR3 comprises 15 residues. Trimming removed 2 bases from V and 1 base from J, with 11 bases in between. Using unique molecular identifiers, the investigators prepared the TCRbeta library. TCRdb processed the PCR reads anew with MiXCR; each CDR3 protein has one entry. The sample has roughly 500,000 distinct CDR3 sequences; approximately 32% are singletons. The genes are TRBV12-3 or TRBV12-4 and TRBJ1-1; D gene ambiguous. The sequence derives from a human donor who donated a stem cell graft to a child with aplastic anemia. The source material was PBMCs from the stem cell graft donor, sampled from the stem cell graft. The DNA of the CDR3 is TGTGCCAGCAGTTTAAATGGGGAACAGAACACTGAAGCTTTCTTT. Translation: CASSLNGEQNTEAFF.